This TCR beta chain emerged from a study of blood T cell repertoires in COVID-19. At the level of the study: The United States, Italy and Spain were the sources of the acute and convalescent COVID-19 samples. The analysed material was cDNA or gDNA that came from T cells, B-cell-depleted T cells, or PBMCs.

Trimming cost V 1 base and J 5 bases, with 14 bases left between them. The CDR3 extends over 15 amino acids. Germline loops: CDR1 SGHAT, CDR2 FQNNGV. Per the original data handling: Estimated nucleated cell counts came from reference gene primer amplification. The method was immunoSEQ multiplex PCR; TCRdb's version includes in-frame clones alone and lacks a portion of them. That table is the source of V, J and clone size, and D and trimming were worked out from the DNA. The table lists more than 300,000 clones, more than 70% of them singletons, with 1% to 1.5% in the top ten. The sequence was collected from a woman aged 50 to 60 with acute or convalescent COVID-19. Source material: peripheral blood. The V and J genes are TRBV11-2 and TRBJ1-2; D call uncertain. The CDR3 DNA is TGTGCCAGCAGCTTAGGATCGAACCTAGGATATGGCTACACCTTC. As protein: CASSLGSNLGYGYTF. Full variable domain (rest looked up from reference TRBV11-2 and TRBJ1-2): EAGVAQSPRYKIIEKRQSVAFWCNPISGHATLYWYQQILGQGPKLLIQFQNNGVVDDSQLPKDRFSAERLKGVDSTLKIQPAKLEDSAVYLCASSLGSNLGYGYTFGSGTRLTVV.